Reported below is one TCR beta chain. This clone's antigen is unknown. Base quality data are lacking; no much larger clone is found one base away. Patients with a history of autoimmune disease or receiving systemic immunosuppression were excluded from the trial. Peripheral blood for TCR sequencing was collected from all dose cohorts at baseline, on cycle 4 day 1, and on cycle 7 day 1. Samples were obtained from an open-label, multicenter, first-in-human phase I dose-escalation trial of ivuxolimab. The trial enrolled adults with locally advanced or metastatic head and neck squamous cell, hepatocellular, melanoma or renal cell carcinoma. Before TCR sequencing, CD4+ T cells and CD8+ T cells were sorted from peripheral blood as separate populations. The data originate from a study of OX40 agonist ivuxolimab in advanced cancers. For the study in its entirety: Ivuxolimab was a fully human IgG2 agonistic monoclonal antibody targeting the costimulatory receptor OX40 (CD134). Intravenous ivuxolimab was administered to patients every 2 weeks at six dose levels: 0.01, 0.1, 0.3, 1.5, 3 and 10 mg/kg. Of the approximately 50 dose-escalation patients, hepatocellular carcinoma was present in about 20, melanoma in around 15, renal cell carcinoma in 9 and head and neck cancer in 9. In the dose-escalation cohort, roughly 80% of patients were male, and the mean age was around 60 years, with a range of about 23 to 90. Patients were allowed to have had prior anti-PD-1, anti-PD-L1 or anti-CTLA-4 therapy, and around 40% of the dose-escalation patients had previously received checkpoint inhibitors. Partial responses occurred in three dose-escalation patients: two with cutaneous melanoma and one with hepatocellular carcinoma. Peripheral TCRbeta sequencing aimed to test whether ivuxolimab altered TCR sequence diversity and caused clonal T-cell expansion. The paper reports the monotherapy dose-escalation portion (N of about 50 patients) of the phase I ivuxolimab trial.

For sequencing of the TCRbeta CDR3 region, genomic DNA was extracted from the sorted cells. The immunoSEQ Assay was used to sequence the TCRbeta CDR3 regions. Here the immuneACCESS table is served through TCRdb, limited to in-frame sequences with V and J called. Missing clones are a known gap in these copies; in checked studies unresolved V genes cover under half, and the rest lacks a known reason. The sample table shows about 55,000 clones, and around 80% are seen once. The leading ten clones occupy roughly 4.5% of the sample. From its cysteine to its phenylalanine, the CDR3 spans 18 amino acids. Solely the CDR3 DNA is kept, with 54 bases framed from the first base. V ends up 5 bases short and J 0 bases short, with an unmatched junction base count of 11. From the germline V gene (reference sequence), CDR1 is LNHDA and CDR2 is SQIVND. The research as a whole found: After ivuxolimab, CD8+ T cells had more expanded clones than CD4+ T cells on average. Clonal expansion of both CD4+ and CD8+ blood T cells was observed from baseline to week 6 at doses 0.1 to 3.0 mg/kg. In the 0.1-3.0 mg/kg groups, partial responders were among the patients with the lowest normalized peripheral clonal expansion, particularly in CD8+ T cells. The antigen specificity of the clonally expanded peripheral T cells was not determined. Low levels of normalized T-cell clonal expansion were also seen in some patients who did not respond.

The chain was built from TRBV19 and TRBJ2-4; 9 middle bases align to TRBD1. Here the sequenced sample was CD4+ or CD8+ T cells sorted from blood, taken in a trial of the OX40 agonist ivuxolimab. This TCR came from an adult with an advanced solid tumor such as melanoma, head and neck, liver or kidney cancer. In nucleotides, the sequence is TGTGCCAGTAGTCTTACCGGGACAGGGTTTCTAGCCAAAAACATTCAGTACTTC. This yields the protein CASSLTGTGFLAKNIQYF. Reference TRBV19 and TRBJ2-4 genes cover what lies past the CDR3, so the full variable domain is DGGITQSPKYLFRKEGQNVTLSCEQNLNHDAMYWYRQDPGQGLRLIYYSQIVNDFQKGDIAEGYSVSREKKESFPLTVTSAQKNPTAFYLCASSLTGTGFLAKNIQYFGAGTRLSVL.